Detailed here is one T cell receptor (beta chain). Its specificity is unknown. CDR3 length equals 12 residues. V lost 7 bases to trimming and J lost 4 bases, with 8 bases between them. Germline CDR1 is MDHEN and CDR2 is SYDVKM. The sample is drawn from a study of shared clonotypes between healthy human individuals. Study results and caveats: Specimens sampled were limited to blood, with tissue repertoires likely differing.

Sequencing used immunoSEQ multiplex PCR; TCRdb keeps in-frame clones, though not all of them. The sample has around 1.5 million clones, roughly 98% seen once. The chain joins TRBV28 to TRBJ2-1, with D perhaps matching TRBD1 (5 bases). The sample was naive CD4+ T cells sorted from blood. Subset indicated: CD45RA+ positively selected. The TCR sequence derives from a man in his thirties or forties in good health. The CDR3 DNA follows: TGTGCCAGCATTGACAGATACAATGAGCAGTTCTTC. Residues: CASIDRYNEQFF.